This TCR beta chain comes out of a study of cytomegalovirus exposure and HLA in healthy donors. Whole-study results and caveats: Excluded were some V segments that proved indistinguishable, including TRBV6-2 and TRBV6-3. Segments of the TCR beta V type were, in most cases, productive about 87% or about 30% of the time in an earlier analysis. An analysis was carried out at a later point. It showed that HLA-associated TCR beta chains were more clonally expanded than equally common non-associated chains. Presence/absence analyses rested on an assumption that sequencing depth was roughly uniform across donors.

This clone was recorded a few times. What it recognizes is unknown. PCR amplification relied on 60 Vbeta primers (plus 13 Jbeta primers). Clones were read by immunoSEQ multiplex PCR, and TCRdb kept only the in-frame ones, dropping some. The sample yields 85,000 to 130,000 clones, 60% to 80% seen once. CDR1 PRHDT and CDR2 FYEKMQ come from the germline V gene (reference sequence). The CDR3 totals 15 residues. J lost 3 bases, V lost 6 bases, and 5 bases had no gene match. The rearrangement links TRBV13 to TRBJ1-5, with 10 bases identical to TRBD1. The sequence was collected from a man aged 55-75 years in good health and CMV-seropositive. What was sequenced was PBMCs. CDR3 loop: CASSRQGAINQPQHF. DNA for the CDR3: TGTGCCAGCAGTAGACAGGGGGCGATCAATCAGCCCCAGCATTTT.